The 8 T cell receptor beta chains listed next were all sequenced from one sample in a study of siplizumab effects on memory and regulatory T cells. The assay was immunoSEQ multiplex PCR, and TCRdb's table has in-frame clones only and misses some. The table has about 6,500 clones, approximately 60% seen once; the top ten hold 15%. The sequenced sample consisted of effector memory CD8+ T cells sorted from blood. Noted subset: unstimulated CD8+ effector memory T cells. These receptors were taken from a human donor in good health.

For this clone: Additional DNA sequences in this sample encode the identical CDR3. The chain employs TRBV4-1 and TRBJ1-3, with D perhaps matching TRBD1 (6 bases). V lost 0 bases and J 1 base, leaving 10 bases between the germline ends. Germline V lookup: CDR1 MGHRA, CDR2 YSYEKL. The CDR3 is 16 amino acids. CDR3 in amino acids: CASSQDPGDSGNTIYF. The CDR3 nucleotides are TGCGCCAGCAGCCAAGATCCAGGGGATTCTGGAAACACCATATATTTT.

Relative to its sample, this clone is medium-sized. The chain uses TRBV6-4 and TRBJ2-1, with 9 positions matching TRBD2. The CDR3 has 14 amino acids. Unmatched junction bases numbered 5, after V lost 3 bases and J lost 8 bases. The V gene's germline CDR1 is MRHNA and CDR2 SNTAGT. CDR3 sequence reads: CASSEGGGADEQFF. The CDR3 bases are TGTGCCAGCAGTGAAGGCGGGGGGGCTGATGAGCAGTTCTTC.

This clone is medium-sized by share. This sequence joins TRBV15 and TRBJ1-3; D gene unclear. This CDR3 comprises 13 residues. Germline lookup yields CDR1 LNHNV and CDR2 YYDKDF (reference sequence). Trimming pared 3 bases from V and 4 bases from J, leaving 7 bases between. The CDR3 coding sequence is TGTGCCACCAGCAGTTCCTACGGAAACACCATATATTTT. It yields the protein CATSSSYGNTIYF.

The V gene is TRBV14, the J gene TRBJ2-1; 7 bases agree with TRBD2. The ends lost 0 bases at V and 3 bases at J; junction bases unmatched: 5. The CDR3 is 16 residues long. Germline V gene data show CDR1 as SGHDN and CDR2 as FVKESK. Written as DNA, the CDR3 is TGTGCCAGCAGCCAAGATTGGGGGGGAGGCTACAATGAGCAGTTCTTC. It specifies CASSQDWGGGYNEQFF. The entire variable domain, with the rest obtained from reference TRBV14 and TRBJ2-1, is as follows: EAGVTQFPSHSVIEKGQTVTLRCDPISGHDNLYWYRRVMGKEIKFLLHFVKESKQDESGMPNNRFLAERTGGTYSTLKVQPAELEDSGVYFCASSQDWGGGYNEQFFGPGTRLTVL.

The J gene is TRBJ2-2, the V gene TRBV5-6, with D possibly being TRBD1 or TRBD2 (5 bases each). V was cut by 6 bases and J by 1 base, with 13 bases left in between. Per the germline V gene, CDR1 is SGHDT and CDR2 is YYEEEE. The CDR3 extends over 15 amino acids. CDR3 nucleotide sequence: TGTGCCAGCATCCTCCGGGACCAGAACACCGGGGAGCTGTTTTTT. It translates to CASILRDQNTGELFF.

The gene calls are TRBV27 and TRBJ1-4; 9 positions agree with TRBD1. J was trimmed by 8 bases and V by 4 bases; bases with no gene match: 11. Per germline, CDR1 MNHEY and CDR2 SMNVEV (reference sequence). The CDR3 loop spans 16 amino acids. DNA of the CDR3: TGTGCCAGCAGTTCACCTTCCGGGACAGGGAGGGAAAAACTGTTTTTT. Protein sequence: CASSSPSGTGREKLFF.

This clone occurred a few times. J is TRBJ2-7 and V is TRBV7-6, with D possibly being TRBD1 or TRBD2 (6 bases each). The V and J ends lost 0 bases and 2 bases respectively, with 8 bases between them. Germline V gives CDR1 SGHVS, CDR2 FNYEAQ. This CDR3 has 14 amino acids. CDR3 coding DNA: TGTGCCAGCAGCTTAGCGGAGGGGGCCTACGAGCAGTACTTC. Residues: CASSLAEGAYEQYF. Complete variable domain (other parts from reference TRBV7-6 and TRBJ2-7): GAGVSQSPRYKVTKRGQDVALRCDPISGHVSLYWYRQALGQGPEFLTYFNYEAQQDKSGLPNDRFSAERPEGSISTLTIQRTEQRDSAMYRCASSLAEGAYEQYFGPGTRLTVT.

This clone appeared a few times. The rearrangement links TRBV7-9 to TRBJ2-2; D unclear. The germline CDR1 and CDR2 sequences are SEHNR and FQNEAQ (reference sequence). There are 15 residues in the CDR3. V lost 8 bases, J lost 2 bases, and 15 bases lay in between. The CDR3 bases are TGTGCCAGCCTTAGGGTGCAGGATAACACCGGGGAGCTGTTTTTT. Translation gives CASLRVQDNTGELFF.